This T cell receptor beta chain was documented in a study of post-analysis software for immune sequencing data. Unique molecular identifiers had been added to the TCR beta cDNA libraries. TCRdb re-derived calls from the PCR reads in MiXCR, one entry per CDR3 protein. The data contain about 770,000 distinct CDR3 sequences, approximately 44% of them seen just once; the ten biggest clones take up over 4.5%. On this clonotype: Its antigen is undetermined.

The CDR3 totals 12 residues. The ends lost 0 bases at V and 7 bases at J; junction bases unmatched: 2. In germline, CDR1 is SQVTM, CDR2 ANQGSEA. Study conclusions and caveats: Patients had higher frequencies than controls of roughly five TRBV segments, including TRBV5-6, TRBV5-1 and TRBV20-1.

Material for sequencing was blood. The rearrangement joins TRBV29-1 to TRBJ1-2, with 7 bases that match TRBD1. The clonotype was recovered from a girl aged 5 to 17 with multiple sclerosis. CDR3 residues: CSVEDRGGGYTF. The CDR3 DNA sequence: TGCAGCGTTGAAGACAGGGGGGGTGGCTACACCTTC.